The 30 T cell receptor beta chains below come from one sample, sequenced in a study of identical twins. TCRdb used MiXCR to reprocess the 5' RACE reads, holding one entry per CDR3 protein. The table lists 200,000 to 300,000 distinct CDR3 sequences, over 9.5% of them singletons, with more than 8.5% in the top ten. The sample comprised memory T cells sorted from blood. Receptors were obtained from a man in his fifties in good health.

This rearrangement joins TRBV7-8 to TRBJ2-5, with TRBD1 identical over 8 bases. CDR1 and CDR2 from the germline V gene are SGHVS and FQNEAQ. The CDR3 totals 16 residues. After removal of 5 bases from V and 2 bases from J, the junction contained 10 bases not matched to a gene. Here the CDR3 reads CASSTDREKLQETQYF. The CDR3 DNA reads as TGTGCCAGCAGCACGGACAGGGAGAAACTACAAGAGACCCAGTACTTC.

The rearrangement joins TRBV7-2 to TRBJ2-7; no firm D call. This CDR3 spans 16 amino acids. V lost 2 bases and J lost 1, with 15 bases in between. Germline-derived CDR1 and CDR2 are SGHTA and FQGNSA. This CDR3 reads CASSLWELSGSYEQYF. The DNA of the CDR3 is TGTGCCAGCAGCTTATGGGAACTCAGTGGATCCTACGAGCAGTACTTC.

The chain combines TRBV5-5 with TRBJ2-7; no definite D call. Near its end, the DNA agrees better with TRBJ2-1, so the J call may be wrong. CDR3 length: 12 residues. Germline V gene lookup returns CDR1 SGHKS and CDR2 YYEKEE (reference sequence). The CDR3 sequence: CASSLSTTEQFF. CDR3 coding DNA: TGTGCCAGCAGCTTATCCACGACCGAGCAGTTCTTC.

This clonotype has a handful of counts. This rearrangement joins TRBV5-4 to TRBJ2-1; D is unclear. Germline CDR1 reads SGHNT; CDR2 reads YYREEE (reference sequence). V was cut by 0 bases and J by 8 bases, with 6 bases left in between. The CDR3 extends over 12 amino acids. The CDR3 sequence is CASSLVADEQFF. The CDR3 nucleotides read TGTGCCAGCAGCTTGGTGGCGGATGAGCAGTTCTTC.

This clonotype has a count of ten or more. V and J are TRBV12-3 or TRBV12-4 and TRBJ2-2; TRBD2 aligns across 9 bases. V gave up 5 bases and J gave up 1 base; unmatched junction bases: 5. This CDR3 spans 16 amino acids. The CDR3 nucleotides are TGTGCCAGCAGTCCGGGACTAGCCGGGAACACCGGGGAGCTGTTTTTT. It translates to CASSPGLAGNTGELFF.

This clonotype appeared many times. The V gene is TRBV10-3, the J gene TRBJ2-1; TRBD1 agrees at 8 bases. The J segment lost 5 bases and the V segment lost 1 base, leaving 4 bases of the junction unmatched. Germline V CDR1 and CDR2: ENHRY, SYGVKD. CDR3 length: 15 amino acids. CDR3 bases: TGTGCCATCAGTGAGTGGCAGGGGGCGGACAATGAGCAGTTCTTC. Translated: CAISEWQGADNEQFF.

This rearrangement joins TRBV4-2 to TRBJ1-1; D may be TRBD1 (6 bases). Germline lookup yields CDR1 LGHNA and CDR2 YNFKEQ. V was trimmed by 5 bases and J by 6 bases, leaving 16 bases between them. CDR3 length: 14 residues. CDR3 sequence (DNA): TGTGCCAGCAGCTCTCAACCAGGGGAGGCTGAAGCTTTCTTT. Protein: CASSSQPGEAEAFF.

The chain employs TRBV2 and TRBJ1-3, with D perhaps TRBD1 (5 bases). The CDR3 is 13 amino acids. Trimming took off 7 bases at V and 7 bases at J, with 14 bases between the two ends. The germline V gene has CDR1 SNHLY and CDR2 FYNNEI. The CDR3 DNA reads TGTGCCAGCACCGGGCAGGGAAGGAACACCATATATTTT. It codes for CASTGQGRNTIYF.

The V call is TRBV29-1, the J call TRBJ2-1; TRBD1 might be the D (6 bases). V was shortened by 4 bases and J by 8 bases, with 12 bases between the two germline ends. The CDR3 totals 12 residues. Germline V gives CDR1 SQVTM, CDR2 ANQGSEA. The CDR3 is CSVATGFDEQFF. CDR3 DNA sequence: TGCAGCGTTGCTACAGGGTTTGATGAGCAGTTCTTC.

This clonotype has ten or more counts. The chain has TRBV20-1 and TRBJ2-5; TRBD1 aligns across 11 bases. The J segment lost 4 bases and the V segment lost 4 bases, leaving 5 bases of the junction unmatched. Germline V CDR1 and CDR2: DFQATT, SNEGSKA (reference sequence). CDR3 length: 14 residues. CDR3 DNA: TGCAGTGCTACGGACAGGGGGCTAAGAGAGACCCAGTACTTC. It is translated as CSATDRGLRETQYF.

This clonotype was found a few times. The V and J genes are TRBV28 and TRBJ1-2, with D possibly matching TRBD1 (5 bases). CDR1 is MDHEN and CDR2 is SYDVKM in the germline V gene. The CDR3 length is 15 residues. With 4 bases removed from V and 8 bases from J, the gap between germline ends came to 20 bases. CDR3 residues: CASSSHVRGRGGYTF. The CDR3 DNA reads TGTGCCAGCAGTTCCCACGTACGGGGTAGGGGCGGCTACACCTTC.

The gene calls are TRBV7-3 and TRBJ2-3, with D unclear. The CDR3 totals 15 residues. The V end lost 2 bases, the J end lost 4 bases, and 13 bases lay between the germline ends. Germline values: CDR1 SGHTA, CDR2 FQGTGA. The CDR3 loop reads CASSLSPVSSDTQYF. Written as DNA, the CDR3 is TGTGCCAGCAGCTTATCTCCCGTTTCTTCAGATACGCAGTATTTT.

CDR3: CASSFAGIGSYEQYF. The CDR3 coding sequence is TGTGCCAGCAGCTTCGCCGGGATAGGGTCCTACGAGCAGTACTTC. The chain employs TRBV7-2 and TRBJ2-7; tentatively, D is TRBD2 (5 bases). This CDR3 has 15 amino acids. Between the trimmed V and J ends, which lost 3 bases and 1 base, there was a span of 13 bases. Looked up from germline, CDR1 is SGHTA and CDR2 is FQGNSA.

This clonotype was counted ten times or more. The V and J genes are TRBV4-1 and TRBJ2-7; maybe TRBD1 (5 bases). This CDR3 has 16 amino acids. Trimming pared 0 bases from V and 3 bases from J, leaving 15 bases between. CDR1 is MGHRA and CDR2 is YSYEKL in the germline V gene. CDR3 coding DNA: TGCGCCAGCAGCCAAGATAAGGCTGCCAGGGTCTACGAGCAGTACTTC. Translation gives CASSQDKAARVYEQYF.

In the case of this clonotype: The CDR3 ends on some other residue instead of the conserved phenylalanine or tryptophan, so this is likely a read error. The chain employs TRBV7-2 and TRBJ2-3, with D possibly TRBD2 on 5 matching bases. Trimming left V 4 bases short and J 1 base short, with 12 bases between. The CDR3 is 15 amino acids. Germline V gene lookup returns CDR1 SGHTA and CDR2 FQGNSA. The CDR3 reads CASSSGGWGTDTQYI. The CDR3 region has the DNA TGTGCCAGCAGCTCTGGAGGTTGGGGCACAGATACGCAGTATATT.

V is TRBV2 and J is TRBJ1-5; no reliable D call. The CDR3 spans 12 residues. V lost 6 bases to trimming and J lost 7 bases, with 10 bases between them. Germline V gives CDR1 SNHLY, CDR2 FYNNEI. The CDR3 spells CASRDHDQPQHF. In DNA, the CDR3 is TGTGCCAGCAGGGACCACGACCAGCCCCAGCATTTT.

The chain uses TRBV7-2 and TRBJ2-5; 8 nucleotides agree with TRBD2. The junction had 6 bases not matched to a gene; V was cut back by 1 base and J by 5 bases. CDR3 length: 15 amino acids. CDR1 is SGHTA and CDR2 is FQGNSA in the germline V gene. The CDR3 loop reads CASSLVLAEAETQYF. For the CDR3, the DNA is TGTGCCAGCAGCTTAGTACTAGCGGAAGCCGAGACCCAGTACTTC.

The sample holds a few counts of this clonotype. The CDR3 bases are TGTGCCAGCAGCCAAGGGCTCCTGGGCCACGAGCAGTACTTC. Residues: CASSQGLLGHEQYF. The chain has TRBV3-1 and TRBJ2-7; D is uncertain. Trimming cost V 1 base and J 5 bases, with 12 bases left between them. Germline CDR1 LGHDT, CDR2 YNNKEL (reference sequence). CDR3 size: 14 residues.

The V call is TRBV9, the J call TRBJ2-3, with D possibly being TRBD1 (6 bases). This CDR3 has 14 amino acids. V was trimmed by 1 base and J by 3 bases, leaving 9 bases between them. The germline gives CDR1 SGDLS, CDR2 YYNGEE. DNA for the CDR3: TGTGCCAGCAGCGTACAGGGGATGACAGATACGCAGTATTTT. Its translation: CASSVQGMTDTQYF.

The genes are TRBV7-3 and TRBJ2-2; D is possibly TRBD1 or TRBD2 (5 bases each). The germline CDR1 and CDR2 sequences are SGHTA and FQGTGA. The CDR3 contains 18 residues. V lost 5 bases and J 2 bases, leaving 21 bases between the germline ends. The CDR3 nucleotides are TGTGCCAGCAGCCCGCAATACCGAGGGACCATTAACACCGGGGAGCTGTTTTTT. This codes for CASSPQYRGTINTGELFF.

The CDR3 nucleotides are TGCAGTGCCTATTCTATGGCGGGGGGGCCGCCAGATACGCAGTATTTT. Amino acid sequence: CSAYSMAGGPPDTQYF. J is TRBJ2-3 and V is TRBV20-1; 9 bases are shared with TRBD2. The CDR3 has 16 amino acids. The germline gives CDR1 DFQATT, CDR2 SNEGSKA (reference sequence). The junction had 14 bases not matched to a gene; V was cut back by 6 bases and J by 4 bases.

In this sample, this clonotype turned up many times. The chain recombines TRBV5-1 with TRBJ2-1, with 9 bases that match TRBD1. The CDR3 sequence is 18 residues long. Trimming removed 5 bases from V and 0 bases from J; junction bases left unmatched: 12. The V gene's germline CDR1 is SGHRS and CDR2 YFSETQ. The CDR3 spells CASRPGQGWESSYNEQFF. Written as DNA, the CDR3 is TGCGCCAGCAGACCGGGACAGGGTTGGGAGAGCTCCTACAATGAGCAGTTCTTC.

This clonotype was seen only a few times. The V gene is TRBV6-5, the J gene TRBJ1-4; 12 bases fit TRBD1. The CDR3 covers 18 residues. The trim removed 5 bases at V and 7 bases at J, leaving 14 bases unmatched. Germline CDR1 reads MNHEY; CDR2 reads SVGAGI. The CDR3 here is CASSTTVGQGAVGEKLFF. The CDR3 DNA is TGTGCCAGCAGTACTACAGTGGGACAGGGGGCGGTAGGTGAAAAACTGTTTTTT.

This clonotype was counted a few times. The gene calls are TRBV12-3 or TRBV12-4 and TRBJ2-3; either TRBD1 or TRBD2 may fit D (5 bases each). With 3 bases removed from V and 6 bases from J, the gap between germline ends came to 16 bases. The CDR3 loop spans 15 amino acids. Here the CDR3 reads CASSLLGDLADTQYF. The CDR3 DNA reads TGTGCCAGCAGTTTGTTGGGGGATTTGGCGGATACGCAGTATTTT.

The chain recombines TRBV4-3 with TRBJ2-1; a weak D match, TRBD1 (5 bases). The ends were cut back, 0 bases at V and 2 bases at J, with 14 bases in the middle. CDR1 and CDR2 from the germline V gene are LGHNA and YSLEER. The CDR3 covers 17 residues. CDR3 sequence reads: CASSQDRAGNPYNEQFF. The CDR3 coding sequence is TGCGCCAGCAGCCAAGATCGGGCAGGGAATCCCTACAATGAGCAGTTCTTC.

The chain has TRBV7-3 and TRBJ2-2; tentatively, D is TRBD2 (6 bases). V shed 2 bases and J shed 3 bases, with 13 bases lying between them. In germline, CDR1 is SGHTA, CDR2 FQGTGA. The CDR3 runs 16 residues. Here the CDR3 DNA reads TGTGCCAGCAGCTTATTTGGCGGGATAGACACCGGGGAGCTGTTTTTT. It yields the protein CASSLFGGIDTGELFF.

This clonotype has a handful of counts. This chain uses TRBV6-4 with TRBJ2-1; 8 bases line up with TRBD1. Germline loops: CDR1 MRHNA, CDR2 SNTAGT. J was trimmed by 0 bases and V by 8 bases; bases with no gene match: 9. The CDR3 loop spans 16 amino acids. The CDR3 nucleotides are TGTGCCAGCTCAGACCGGGACAGGAGCTCCTACAATGAGCAGTTCTTC. Translating gives CASSDRDRSSYNEQFF.

There are many counts of this clonotype. V and J are TRBV20-1 and TRBJ1-1; possibly TRBD1 for D (5 bases). Germline loops: CDR1 DFQATT, CDR2 SNEGSKA (reference sequence). This CDR3 region has 15 residues. V lost 5 bases, J lost 5 bases, and 21 bases lay in between. The CDR3 loop is CSAPLDGGTGTEAFF. The CDR3 DNA is TGCAGTGCTCCCCTCGATGGGGGGACGGGGACTGAAGCTTTCTTT.

This clonotype showed up just a few times. The V and J genes are TRBV2 and TRBJ1-6, with TRBD1 matching 8 bases. J lost 7 bases, V lost 6 bases, and 8 bases had no gene match. There are 15 residues in the CDR3. The germline gives CDR1 SNHLY, CDR2 FYNNEI. CDR3 sequence reads: CASSGQGGDNSPLHF. The CDR3 DNA reads TGTGCCAGCAGCGGACAGGGTGGGGACAATTCACCCCTCCACTTT.

This clonotype was counted ten times or more. The chain couples TRBV20-1 to TRBJ1-6, with D maybe TRBD1 (5 bases). CDR3 length: 13 residues. The germline CDR1 and CDR2 sequences are DFQATT and SNEGSKA (reference sequence). The ends were cut back, 3 bases at V and 7 bases at J, with 10 bases in the middle. CDR3 nucleotides: TGCAGTGCTAGGACAGTGCTAAATTCACCCCTCCACTTT. It specifies CSARTVLNSPLHF.